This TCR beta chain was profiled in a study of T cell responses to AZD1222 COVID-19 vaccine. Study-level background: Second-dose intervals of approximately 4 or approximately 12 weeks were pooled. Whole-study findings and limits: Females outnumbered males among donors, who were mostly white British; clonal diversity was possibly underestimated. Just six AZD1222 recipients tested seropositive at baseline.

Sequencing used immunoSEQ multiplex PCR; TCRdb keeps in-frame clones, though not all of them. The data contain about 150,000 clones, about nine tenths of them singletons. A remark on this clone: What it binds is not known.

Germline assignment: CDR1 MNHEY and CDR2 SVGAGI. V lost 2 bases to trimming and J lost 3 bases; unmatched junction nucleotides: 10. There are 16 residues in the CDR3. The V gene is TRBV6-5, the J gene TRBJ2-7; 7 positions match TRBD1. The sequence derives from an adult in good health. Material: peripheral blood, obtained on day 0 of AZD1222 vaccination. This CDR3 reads CASSYPTGGQDYEQYF. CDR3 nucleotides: TGTGCCAGCAGTTACCCAACCGGAGGACAGGACTACGAGCAGTACTTC.